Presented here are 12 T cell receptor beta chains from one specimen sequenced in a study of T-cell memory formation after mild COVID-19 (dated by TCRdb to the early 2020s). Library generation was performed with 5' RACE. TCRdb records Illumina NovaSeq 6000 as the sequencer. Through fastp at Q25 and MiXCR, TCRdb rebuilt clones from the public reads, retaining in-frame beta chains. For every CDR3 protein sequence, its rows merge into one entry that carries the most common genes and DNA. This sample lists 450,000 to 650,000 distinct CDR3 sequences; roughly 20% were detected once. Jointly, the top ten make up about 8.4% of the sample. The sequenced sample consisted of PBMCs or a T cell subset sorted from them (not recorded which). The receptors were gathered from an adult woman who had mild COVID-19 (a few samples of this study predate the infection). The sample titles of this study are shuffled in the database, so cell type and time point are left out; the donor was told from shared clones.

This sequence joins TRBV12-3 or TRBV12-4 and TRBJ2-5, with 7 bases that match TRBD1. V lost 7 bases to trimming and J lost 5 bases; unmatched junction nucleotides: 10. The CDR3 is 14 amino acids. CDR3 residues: CASTQGTVGETQYF. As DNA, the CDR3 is TGTGCCAGCACCCAGGGGACAGTGGGGGAGACCCAGTACTTC.

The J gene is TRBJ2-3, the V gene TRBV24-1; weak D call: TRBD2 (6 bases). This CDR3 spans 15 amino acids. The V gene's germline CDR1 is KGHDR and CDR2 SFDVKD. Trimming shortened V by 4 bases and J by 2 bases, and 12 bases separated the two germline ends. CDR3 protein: CATSDPEGYTDTQYF. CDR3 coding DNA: TGTGCCACCAGTGACCCGGAGGGCTACACAGATACGCAGTATTTT.

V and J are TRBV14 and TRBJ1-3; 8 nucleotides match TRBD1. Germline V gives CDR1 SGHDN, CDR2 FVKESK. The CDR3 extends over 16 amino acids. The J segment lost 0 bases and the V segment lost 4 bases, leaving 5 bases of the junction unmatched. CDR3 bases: TGTGCCAGCAGCCTTTGGACAGGGAGCTCTGGAAACACCATATATTTT. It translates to CASSLWTGSSGNTIYF.

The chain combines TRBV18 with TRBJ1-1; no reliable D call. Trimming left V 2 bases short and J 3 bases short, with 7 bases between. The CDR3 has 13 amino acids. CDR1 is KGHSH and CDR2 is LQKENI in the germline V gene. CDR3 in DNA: TGTGCCAGCTCACCAAGCCCAGACACTGAAGCTTTCTTT. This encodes CASSPSPDTEAFF.

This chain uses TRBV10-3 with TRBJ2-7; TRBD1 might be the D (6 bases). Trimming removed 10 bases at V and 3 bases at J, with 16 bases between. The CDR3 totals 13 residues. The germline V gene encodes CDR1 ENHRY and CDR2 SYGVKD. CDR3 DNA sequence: TGTGCCACGAAGGGACAATCCATCTACGAGCAGTACTTC. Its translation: CATKGQSIYEQYF.

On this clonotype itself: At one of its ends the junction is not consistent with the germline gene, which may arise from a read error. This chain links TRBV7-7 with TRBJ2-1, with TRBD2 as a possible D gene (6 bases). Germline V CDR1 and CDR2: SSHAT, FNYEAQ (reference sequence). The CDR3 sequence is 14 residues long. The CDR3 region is CASSLGDFNNEQFF. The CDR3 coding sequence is TGTGCTAGCAGCTTAGGGGACTTCAACAATGAGCAGTTCTTC.

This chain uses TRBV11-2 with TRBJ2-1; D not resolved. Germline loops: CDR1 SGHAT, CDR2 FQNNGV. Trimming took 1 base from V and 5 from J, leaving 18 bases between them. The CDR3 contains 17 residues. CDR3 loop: CASSLVASGQAHNEQFF. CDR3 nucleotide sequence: TGTGCCAGCAGCTTAGTGGCTTCCGGCCAAGCACACAATGAGCAGTTCTTC.

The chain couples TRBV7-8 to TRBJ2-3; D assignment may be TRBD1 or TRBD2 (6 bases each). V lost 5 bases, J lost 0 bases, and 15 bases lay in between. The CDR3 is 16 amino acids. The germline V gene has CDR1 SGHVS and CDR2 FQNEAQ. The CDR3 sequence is CASSKNGGRSTDTQYF. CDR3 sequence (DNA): TGTGCCAGCAGCAAAAACGGGGGCCGGAGCACAGATACGCAGTATTTT.

CDR3 bases: TGCGCCAGCAGCTTACAACTCGTGAACACCGGGGAGCTGTTTTTT. Translation gives CASSLQLVNTGELFF. The chain recombines TRBV5-1 with TRBJ2-2; D not resolved. Germline CDR1 SGHRS, CDR2 YFSETQ. Between the trimmed V and J ends, which lost 2 bases and 1 base, there was a span of 9 bases. There are 15 residues in the CDR3. Full variable domain (rest looked up from reference TRBV5-1 and TRBJ2-2): KAGVTQTPRYLIKTRGQQVTLSCSPISGHRSVSWYQQTPGQGLQFLFEYFSETQRNKGNFPGRFSGRQFSNSRSEMNVSTLELGDSALYLCASSLQLVNTGELFFGEGSRLTVL.

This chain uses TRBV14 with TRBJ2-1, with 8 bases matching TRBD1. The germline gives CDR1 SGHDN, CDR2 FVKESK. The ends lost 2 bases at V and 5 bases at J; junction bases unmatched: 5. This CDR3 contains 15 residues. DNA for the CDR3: TGTGCCAGCAGCCAAAGGACAGGGATCCACAATGAGCAGTTCTTC. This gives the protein CASSQRTGIHNEQFF.

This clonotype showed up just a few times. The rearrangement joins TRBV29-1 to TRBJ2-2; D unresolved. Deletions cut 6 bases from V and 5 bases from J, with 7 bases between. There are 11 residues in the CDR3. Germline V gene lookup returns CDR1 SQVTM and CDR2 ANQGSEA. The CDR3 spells CSVWVTGELFF. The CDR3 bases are TGCAGCGTGTGGGTAACCGGGGAGCTGTTTTTT.

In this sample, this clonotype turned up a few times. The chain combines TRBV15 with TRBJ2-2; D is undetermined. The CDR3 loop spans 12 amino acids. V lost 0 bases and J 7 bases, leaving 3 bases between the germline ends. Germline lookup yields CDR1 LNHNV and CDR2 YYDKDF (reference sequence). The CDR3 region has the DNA TGTGCCACCAGCAGAGAGGTCGGGGAGCTGTTTTTT. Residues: CATSREVGELFF.